The rows below give T cell receptor beta chains drawn from one sample of a study of cytomegalovirus exposure and HLA in healthy donors. Method: immunoSEQ multiplex PCR; TCRdb's copy keeps in-frame clones and lacks some. This sample has under 100,000 clones, with under 80% found just once. The sequencing sample was made of PBMCs. These TCRs come from a human donor in good health. The CDR3 runs from the conserved cysteine through the conserved F or W. The order of the fields is J gene, D gene, V gene, clone size, CDR3 protein, CDR3 DNA. D genes are given only for firm matches. Clone sizes are given selectively: once, few, many, or a class where the clone is expanded.

>TRBJ1-2|.|TRBV6-5|.
CASSYSIPASGGYTF
TGTGCCAGCAGTTACTCGATTCCGGCTTCAGGTGGCTACACCTTC
>TRBJ1-6|TRBD1|TRBV6-5|.
CASSPTGQGGSPLHF
TGTGCCAGCAGCCCCACCGGACAGGGAGGTTCACCCCTCCACTTT
>TRBJ2-2|.|TRBV6-4|few
CASRRTGDSTTGELFF
TGTGCCAGCAGAAGAACGGGGGACTCCACTACCGGGGAGCTGTTTTTT
>TRBJ2-5|.|TRBV29-1|.
CSVVRGETQYF
TGCAGCGTTGTCAGGGGTGAGACCCAGTACTTC
>TRBJ2-6|TRBD1|TRBV15|once
CATRGDRQPSGANVLTF
TGTGCCACCAGAGGGGACAGGCAACCCTCCGGGGCCAACGTCCTGACTTTC
>TRBJ1-2|.|TRBV7-9|once
CASSLGGLNYGYTF
TGTGCCAGCAGCTTAGGGGGCTTAAACTATGGCTACACCTTC
>TRBJ1-4|TRBD1|TRBV9|.
CASSVAGGTGEKLFF
TGTGCCAGCAGCGTAGCAGGGGGAACAGGGGAAAAACTGTTTTTT
>TRBJ1-2|TRBD1|TRBV7-9|.
CASSSRDRGLYGYTF
TGTGCCAGCAGCTCACGGGACAGGGGGCTCTATGGCTACACCTTC
>TRBJ1-2|TRBD1|TRBV30|.
CACGTADYGYTF
TGTGCCTGCGGGACAGCCGACTATGGCTACACCTTC
>TRBJ1-1|.|TRBV29-1|.
CSVDSTTVNTEAFF
TGCAGCGTTGACTCAACAACAGTGAACACTGAAGCTTTCTTT
>TRBJ2-7|.|TRBV19|.
CASSIDRVTEQYF
TGTGCCAGTAGTATAGATCGGGTGACCGAGCAGTACTTC
>TRBJ2-1|TRBD2|TRBV2|.
CASSRQSSGEYNEQFF
TGTGCCAGCAGCCGGCAATCTAGCGGGGAGTACAATGAGCAGTTCTTC
>TRBJ1-2|.|TRBV2|few
CASSPEDKHGYTF
TGTGCCAGCAGCCCCGAGGACAAGCATGGCTACACCTTC
>TRBJ2-7|.|TRBV27|.
CAIGPGGRYEQYF
TGTGCCATTGGGCCGGGGGGCCGCTACGAGCAGTACTTC
>TRBJ1-6|.|TRBV7-9|.
CASSLLSNSPLHF
TGTGCCAGCAGCTTATTGTCAAATTCACCCCTCCACTTT
>TRBJ2-3|.|TRBV29-1|.
CSVGNPQGITDTQYF
TGCAGCGTTGGCAACCCCCAGGGAATCACAGATACGCAGTATTTT
>TRBJ1-5|.|TRBV18|.
CASSRVQIENQPQHF
TGTGCCAGCTCACGGGTACAGATCGAGAATCAGCCCCAGCATTTT
>TRBJ2-7|TRBD1|TRBV5-1|.
CASSWTGGVAEQYF
TGCGCCAGCAGCTGGACAGGGGGCGTTGCCGAGCAGTACTTC
>TRBJ2-1|TRBD1|TRBV27|once
CASSPFTGQPYNEQFF
TGTGCCAGCAGTCCCTTCACGGGACAGCCCTACAATGAGCAGTTCTTC
>TRBJ2-7|.|TRBV7-2|once
CASSLALANEQYF
TGTGCCAGCAGCTTAGCACTAGCTAACGAGCAGTACTTC
>TRBJ2-7|.|TRBV27|.
CASRGEGVYYEQYF
TGTGCCAGCAGGGGCGAGGGGGTGTACTACGAGCAGTACTTC
>TRBJ2-5|TRBD2|TRBV5-5|.
CASSTALAGGLQETQYF
TGTGCCAGCAGCACAGCCCTAGCGGGAGGATTACAAGAGACCCAGTACTTC
>TRBJ2-3|.|TRBV15|.
CATSRETGTQYF
TGTGCCACCAGCAGAGAAACAGGGACGCAGTATTTT
>TRBJ2-1|TRBD2|TRBV6-8|.
CASSYDLSGRAGSYNEQFF
TGTGCCAGCAGTTACGATCTTAGCGGGAGGGCTGGGTCCTACAATGAGCAGTTCTTC
>TRBJ2-1|TRBD2|TRBV14|.
CASSHAGLAVYWQFF
TGTGCCAGCAGCCACGCGGGACTAGCCGTTTACTGGCAGTTCTTC
>TRBJ2-1|TRBD2|TRBV5-4|.
CASSATSGKSYNEQFF
TGTGCCAGCAGTGCCACTAGCGGAAAGTCCTACAATGAGCAGTTCTTC
>TRBJ2-7|.|TRBV7-9|.
CASSLAGANYEQYF
TGTGCCAGCAGCTTAGCGGGGGCCAACTACGAGCAGTACTTC
>TRBJ2-1|TRBD2|TRBV19|once
CASSTSVLGDEQFF
TGTGCCAGTAGCACTAGCGTGTTGGGCGATGAGCAGTTCTTC
>TRBJ1-1|.|TRBV19|once
CASSIGVPGSTEAFF
TGTGCCAGTAGTATCGGGGTTCCGGGGAGTACTGAAGCTTTCTTT
>TRBJ2-4|.|TRBV7-2|.
CASSLGRGKNIQYF
TGTGCCAGCAGCTTAGGAAGGGGCAAAAACATTCAGTACTTC
>TRBJ1-1|TRBD1|TRBV11-2|few
CASSPLGDRVNTEAFF
TGTGCCAGCAGCCCTCTGGGGGACAGGGTGAACACTGAAGCTTTCTTT
>TRBJ2-5|TRBD1|TRBV5-1|.
CASRRGRQGMGETQYF
TGCGCCAGCAGACGAGGGAGACAGGGGATGGGAGAGACCCAGTACTTC
>TRBJ2-5|.|TRBV19|.
CASRRHGTQGETQYF
TGTGCCAGTAGGCGCCACGGTACCCAGGGGGAGACCCAGTACTTC
>TRBJ1-1|.|TRBV7-9|.
CASSESGVRTEAFF
TGTGCCAGCAGCGAGTCGGGGGTGCGCACTGAAGCTTTCTTT
>TRBJ2-6|TRBD1|TRBV2|.
CASKLGQGAWEGANVLTF
TGTGCCAGCAAACTGGGACAGGGGGCGTGGGAAGGGGCCAACGTCCTGACTTTC
>TRBJ2-1|TRBD2|TRBV18|.
CASSQLAGGYNEQFF
TGTGCCAGCTCACAACTAGCGGGGGGATACAATGAGCAGTTCTTC
>TRBJ2-1|.|TRBV5-1|.
CASSPGGGTVFNEQFF
TGCGCCAGCAGCCCGGGCGGCGGGACGGTTTTTAATGAGCAGTTCTTC
>TRBJ1-6|TRBD1|TRBV5-1|.
CASSLDGTGFNSPLHF
TGCGCCAGCAGCTTGGATGGGACAGGGTTTAATTCACCCCTCCACTTT
>TRBJ2-3|TRBD2|TRBV5-4|.
CASSPRTSGLTDTQYF
TGTGCCAGCAGCCCCCGGACTAGCGGACTCACAGATACGCAGTATTTT
>TRBJ1-1|TRBD1|TRBV5-1|once
CASANSRGRNTEAFF
TGCGCCAGCGCCAACTCCAGGGGGAGGAACACTGAAGCTTTCTTT
>TRBJ2-1|TRBD2|TRBV10-1|.
CASSFSGRASNEQFF
TGCGCCAGCAGTTTTAGCGGGAGGGCCTCCAATGAGCAGTTCTTC
>TRBJ1-1|.|TRBV5-6|.
CASSLAGGPRTEAFF
TGTGCCAGCAGCTTGGCCGGGGGGCCGAGGACTGAAGCTTTCTTT
>TRBJ2-7|TRBD1|TRBV5-4|few
CASSPYQGQGASLSYEQYF
TGTGCCAGCAGCCCGTACCAGGGACAGGGGGCGTCCCTCTCCTACGAGCAGTACTTC
>TRBJ2-7|.|TRBV2|.
CASGMREGDGISYEQYF
TGTGCCAGCGGAATGAGGGAGGGGGACGGCATCTCCTACGAGCAGTACTTC
>TRBJ1-6|.|TRBV7-6|few
CASSTQRGLNSPLHF
TGTGCCAGCAGCACCCAGCGGGGCCTAAATTCACCCCTCCACTTT
>TRBJ1-2|.|TRBV18|.
CASSPAGSNYGYTF
TGTGCCAGCTCACCTGCAGGGTCCAACTATGGCTACACCTTC
>TRBJ2-5|.|TRBV6-1|few
CASSELSQGAQYF
TGTGCCAGCAGTGAGCTTTCCCAAGGGGCCCAGTACTTC
>TRBJ1-4|.|TRBV6-6|few
CASSQKEGEKLFF
TGTGCCAGCAGTCAAAAGGAGGGCGAAAAACTGTTTTTT
>TRBJ2-1|TRBD2|TRBV9|.
CASSERRGLAGYNEQFF
TGTGCCAGCAGCGAAAGGAGGGGACTAGCGGGCTACAATGAGCAGTTCTTC